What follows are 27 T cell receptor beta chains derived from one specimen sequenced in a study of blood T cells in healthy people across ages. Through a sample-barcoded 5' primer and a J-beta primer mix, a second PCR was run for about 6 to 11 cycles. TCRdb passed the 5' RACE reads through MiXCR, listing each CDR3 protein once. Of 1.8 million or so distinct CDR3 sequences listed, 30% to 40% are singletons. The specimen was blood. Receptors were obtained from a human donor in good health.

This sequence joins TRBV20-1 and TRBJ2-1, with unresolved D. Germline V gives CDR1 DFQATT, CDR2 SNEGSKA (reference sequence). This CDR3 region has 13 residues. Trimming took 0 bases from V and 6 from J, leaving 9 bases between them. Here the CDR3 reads CSAREPYANEQFF. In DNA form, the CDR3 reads TGCAGTGCTAGAGAACCATATGCCAATGAGCAGTTCTTC.

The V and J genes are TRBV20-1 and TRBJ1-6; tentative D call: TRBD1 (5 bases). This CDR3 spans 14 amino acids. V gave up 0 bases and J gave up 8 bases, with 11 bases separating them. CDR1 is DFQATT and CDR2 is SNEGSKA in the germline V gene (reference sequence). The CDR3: CSARDRRGHSPLHF. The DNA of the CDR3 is TGCAGTGCTAGAGATCGGAGGGGTCATTCACCCCTCCACTTT.

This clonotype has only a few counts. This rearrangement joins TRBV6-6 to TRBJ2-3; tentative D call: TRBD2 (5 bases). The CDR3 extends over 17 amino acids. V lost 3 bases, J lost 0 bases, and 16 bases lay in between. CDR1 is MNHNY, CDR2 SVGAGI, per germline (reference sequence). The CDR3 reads CASSYYLIRTSTDTQYF. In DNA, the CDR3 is TGTGCCAGCAGTTATTACCTCATCAGGACTAGCACAGATACGCAGTATTTT.

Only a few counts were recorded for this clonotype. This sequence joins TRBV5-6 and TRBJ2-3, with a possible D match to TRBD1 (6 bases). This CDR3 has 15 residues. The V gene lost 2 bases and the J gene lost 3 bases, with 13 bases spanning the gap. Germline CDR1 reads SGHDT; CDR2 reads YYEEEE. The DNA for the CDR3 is TGTGCCAGCAGCTTCGGGACAAGTGTAACAGATACGCAGTATTTT. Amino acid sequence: CASSFGTSVTDTQYF.

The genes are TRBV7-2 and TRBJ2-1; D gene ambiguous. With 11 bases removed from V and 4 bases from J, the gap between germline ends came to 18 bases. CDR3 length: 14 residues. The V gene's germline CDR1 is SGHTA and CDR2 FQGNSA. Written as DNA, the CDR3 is TGTGCCGTCGAAGGGTCTAACCCTTACAATGAGCAGTTCTTC. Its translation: CAVEGSNPYNEQFF.

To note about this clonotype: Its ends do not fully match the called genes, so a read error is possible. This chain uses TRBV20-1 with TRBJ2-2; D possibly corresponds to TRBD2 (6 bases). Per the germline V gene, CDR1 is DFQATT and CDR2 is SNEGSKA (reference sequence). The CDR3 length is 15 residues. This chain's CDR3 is CSAEEAGTNAGELFF. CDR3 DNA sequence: TGCAGTGCCGAGGAGGCGGGGACGAACGCCGGGGAGCTGTTTTTT.

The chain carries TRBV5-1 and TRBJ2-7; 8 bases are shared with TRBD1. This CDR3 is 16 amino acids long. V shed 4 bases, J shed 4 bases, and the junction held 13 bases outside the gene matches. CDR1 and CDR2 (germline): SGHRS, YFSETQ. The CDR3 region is CASSPLQGARRYEQYF. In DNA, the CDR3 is TGCGCCAGCAGCCCCCTGCAGGGGGCCAGGAGGTACGAGCAGTACTTC. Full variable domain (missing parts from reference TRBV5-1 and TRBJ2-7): KAGVTQTPRYLIKTRGQQVTLSCSPISGHRSVSWYQQTPGQGLQFLFEYFSETQRNKGNFPGRFSGRQFSNSRSEMNVSTLELGDSALYLCASSPLQGARRYEQYFGPGTRLTVT.

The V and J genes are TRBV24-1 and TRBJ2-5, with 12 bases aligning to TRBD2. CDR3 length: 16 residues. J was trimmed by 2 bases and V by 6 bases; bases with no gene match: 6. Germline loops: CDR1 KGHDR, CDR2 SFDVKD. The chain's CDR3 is CATSPTSGGLQETQYF. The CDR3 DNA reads TGTGCCACCAGTCCAACTAGCGGGGGGCTTCAAGAGACCCAGTACTTC.

CDR3 region: CAIRAGLAGADTQYF. CDR3 nucleotides: TGTGCCATCAGAGCGGGACTAGCAGGAGCAGATACGCAGTATTTT. The genes are TRBV10-3 and TRBJ2-3, with TRBD2 identical over 9 bases. This CDR3 is built from 15 residues. J lost 4 bases, V lost 6 bases, and 8 bases had no gene match. CDR1 ENHRY and CDR2 SYGVKD come from the germline V gene.

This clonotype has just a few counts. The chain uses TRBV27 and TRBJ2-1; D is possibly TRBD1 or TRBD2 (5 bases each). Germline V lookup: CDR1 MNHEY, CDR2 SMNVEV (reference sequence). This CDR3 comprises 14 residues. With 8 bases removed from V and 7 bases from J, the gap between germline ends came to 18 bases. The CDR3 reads CASGTGTLGNEQFF. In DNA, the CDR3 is TGTGCCAGCGGTACCGGGACCCTTGGGAATGAGCAGTTCTTC.

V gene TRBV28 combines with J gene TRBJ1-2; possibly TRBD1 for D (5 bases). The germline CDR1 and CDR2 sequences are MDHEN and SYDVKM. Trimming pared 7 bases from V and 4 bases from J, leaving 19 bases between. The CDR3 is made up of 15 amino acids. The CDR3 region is CASTQGGSSSYGYTF. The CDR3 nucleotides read TGTGCCAGCACCCAGGGAGGGTCTAGTAGCTATGGCTACACCTTC.

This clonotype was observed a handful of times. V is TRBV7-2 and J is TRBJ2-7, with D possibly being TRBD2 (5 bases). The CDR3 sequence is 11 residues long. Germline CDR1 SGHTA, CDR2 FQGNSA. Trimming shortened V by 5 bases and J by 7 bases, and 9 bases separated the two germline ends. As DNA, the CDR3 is TGTGCCAGCAGCCCTCGGACTGAGCAGTACTTC. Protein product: CASSPRTEQYF.

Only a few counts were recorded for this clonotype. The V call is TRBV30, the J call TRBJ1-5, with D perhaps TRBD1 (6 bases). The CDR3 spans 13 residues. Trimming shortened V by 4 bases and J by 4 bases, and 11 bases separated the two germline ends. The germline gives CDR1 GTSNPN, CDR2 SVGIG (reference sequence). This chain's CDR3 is CAWTGQLNQPQHF. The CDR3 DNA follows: TGTGCCTGGACCGGACAGCTGAATCAGCCCCAGCATTTT.

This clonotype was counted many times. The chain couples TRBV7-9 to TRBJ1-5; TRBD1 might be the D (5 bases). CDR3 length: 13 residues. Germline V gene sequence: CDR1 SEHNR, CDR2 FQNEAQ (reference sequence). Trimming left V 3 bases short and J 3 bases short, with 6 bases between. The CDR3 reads CASSLTDNQPQHF. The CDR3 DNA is TGTGCCAGCAGCTTGACAGACAATCAGCCCCAGCATTTT.

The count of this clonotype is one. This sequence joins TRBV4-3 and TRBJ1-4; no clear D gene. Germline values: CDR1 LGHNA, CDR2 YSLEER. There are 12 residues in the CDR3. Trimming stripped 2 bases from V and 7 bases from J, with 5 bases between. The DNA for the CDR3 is TGCGCCAGCAGCCAAATTTCTGAAAAACTGTTTTTT. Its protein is CASSQISEKLFF.

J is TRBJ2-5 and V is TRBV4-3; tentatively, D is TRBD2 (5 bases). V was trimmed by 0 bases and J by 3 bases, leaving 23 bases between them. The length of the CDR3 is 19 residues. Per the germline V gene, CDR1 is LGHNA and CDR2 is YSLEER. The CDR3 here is CASSQDFSAGGVPKETQYF. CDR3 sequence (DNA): TGCGCCAGCAGCCAAGATTTTTCCGCGGGTGGTGTCCCAAAAGAGACCCAGTACTTC.

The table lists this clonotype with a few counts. The CDR3 protein is CSARPAAGYTF. DNA of the CDR3: TGCAGTGCTAGGCCAGCGGCGGGCTACACCTTC. The chain uses TRBV20-1 and TRBJ1-2; D gene unclear. This CDR3 contains 11 residues. Trimming cost V 3 bases and J 8 bases, with 10 bases left between them. The V gene's germline CDR1 is DFQATT and CDR2 SNEGSKA (reference sequence).

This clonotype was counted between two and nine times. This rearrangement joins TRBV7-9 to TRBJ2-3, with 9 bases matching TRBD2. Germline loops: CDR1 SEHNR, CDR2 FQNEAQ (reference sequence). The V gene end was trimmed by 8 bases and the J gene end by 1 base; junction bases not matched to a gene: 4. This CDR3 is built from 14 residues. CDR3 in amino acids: CASAPSGGTDTQYF. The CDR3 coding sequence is TGTGCCAGCGCGCCTAGCGGGGGCACAGATACGCAGTATTTT. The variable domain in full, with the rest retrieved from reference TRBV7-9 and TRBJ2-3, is DTGVSQNPRHKITKRGQNVTFRCDPISEHNRLYWYRQTLGQGPEFLTYFQNEAQLEKSRLLSDRFSAERPKGSFSTLEIQRTEQGDSAMYLCASAPSGGTDTQYFGPGTRLTVL.

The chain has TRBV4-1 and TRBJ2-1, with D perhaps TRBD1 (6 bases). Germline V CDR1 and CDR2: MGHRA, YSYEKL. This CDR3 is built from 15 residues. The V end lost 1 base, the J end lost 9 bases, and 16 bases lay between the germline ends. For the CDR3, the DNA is TGCGCCAGCAGCCAAGTGGGGCGCCAGGGGAGTGAGCAGTTCTTC. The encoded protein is CASSQVGRQGSEQFF.

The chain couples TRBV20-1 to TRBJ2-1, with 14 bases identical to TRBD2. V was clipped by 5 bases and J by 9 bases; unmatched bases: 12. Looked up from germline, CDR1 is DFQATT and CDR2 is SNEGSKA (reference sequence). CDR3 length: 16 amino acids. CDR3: CSAGVGTSGSYGEQFF. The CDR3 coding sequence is TGCAGTGCTGGGGTCGGGACTAGCGGGAGTTACGGTGAGCAGTTCTTC.

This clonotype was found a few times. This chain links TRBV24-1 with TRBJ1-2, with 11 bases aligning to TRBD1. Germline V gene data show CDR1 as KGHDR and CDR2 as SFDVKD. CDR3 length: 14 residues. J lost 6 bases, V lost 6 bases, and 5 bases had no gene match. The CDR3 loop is CATSRGQGEDGYTF. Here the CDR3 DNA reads TGTGCCACCAGTCGGGGACAGGGGGAGGATGGCTACACCTTC.

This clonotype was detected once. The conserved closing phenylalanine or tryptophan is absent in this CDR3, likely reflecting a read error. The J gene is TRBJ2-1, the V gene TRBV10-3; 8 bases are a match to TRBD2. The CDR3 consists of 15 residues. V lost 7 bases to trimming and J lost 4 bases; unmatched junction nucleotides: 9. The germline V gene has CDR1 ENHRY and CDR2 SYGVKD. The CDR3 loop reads CAITGGQRGYNEQFV. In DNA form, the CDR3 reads TGTGCCATCACGGGAGGGCAGCGGGGTTACAATGAGCAGTTCGTC.

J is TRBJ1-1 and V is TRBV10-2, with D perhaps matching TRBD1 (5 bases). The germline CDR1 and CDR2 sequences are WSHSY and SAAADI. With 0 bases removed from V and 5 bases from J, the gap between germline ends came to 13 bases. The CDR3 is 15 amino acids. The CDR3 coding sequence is TGCGCCAGCAGTGAGTCAGCCGGGGCAGAGACTGAAGCTTTCTTT. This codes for CASSESAGAETEAFF.

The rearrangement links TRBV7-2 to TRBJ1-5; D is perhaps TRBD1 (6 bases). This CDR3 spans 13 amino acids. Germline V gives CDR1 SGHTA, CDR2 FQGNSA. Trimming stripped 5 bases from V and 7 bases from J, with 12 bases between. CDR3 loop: CASSPPGTQPQHF. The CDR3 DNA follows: TGTGCCAGCAGCCCCCCGGGGACACAGCCCCAGCATTTT.

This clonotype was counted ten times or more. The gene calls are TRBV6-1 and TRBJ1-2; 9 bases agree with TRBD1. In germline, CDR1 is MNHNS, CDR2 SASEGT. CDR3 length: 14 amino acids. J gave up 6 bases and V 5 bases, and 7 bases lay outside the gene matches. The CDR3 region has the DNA TGTGCCAGCAGTCCTGTGGGACAGGGTAATGGCTACACCTTC. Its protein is CASSPVGQGNGYTF.

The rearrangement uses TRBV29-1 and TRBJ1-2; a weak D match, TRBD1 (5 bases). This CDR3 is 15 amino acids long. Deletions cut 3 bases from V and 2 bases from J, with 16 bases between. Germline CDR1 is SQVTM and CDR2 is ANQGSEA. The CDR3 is CSVEGGSAPNYGYTF. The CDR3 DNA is TGCAGCGTTGAGGGGGGTTCAGCACCAAACTATGGCTACACCTTC.

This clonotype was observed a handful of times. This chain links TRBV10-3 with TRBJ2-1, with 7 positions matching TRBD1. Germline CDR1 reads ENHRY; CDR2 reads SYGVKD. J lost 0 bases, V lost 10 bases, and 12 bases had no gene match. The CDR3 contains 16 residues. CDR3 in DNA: TGTGCCACCACCAGAAGACAGGGCAGCTCCTACAATGAGCAGTTCTTC. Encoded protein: CATTRRQGSSYNEQFF.